A single sample gave rise to the 28 T cell receptor beta chains below, sequenced in a study of cytomegalovirus exposure and HLA in healthy donors. It was with 60 Vbeta and 13 Jbeta primers that the PCR ran. TCRdb's table, derived via immunoSEQ multiplex PCR, lists solely in-frame clones and lacks some. The sample records 210,000 or so clones, under 90% being singletons. The sample consisted of PBMCs. The receptor source for this set is a human donor in good health.

The chain joins TRBV29-1 to TRBJ2-3, with TRBD2 matching over 8 bases. Trimming took 4 bases from V and 4 from J; bases not matched to a gene: 13. CDR3 length: 16 residues. Germline-derived CDR1 and CDR2 are SQVTM and ANQGSEA. The CDR3 loop is CSVGSASGFSADTQYF. As DNA, the CDR3 is TGCAGCGTTGGGTCGGCTAGCGGGTTCTCCGCAGATACGCAGTATTTT.

The V and J genes are TRBV10-1 and TRBJ1-2; D perhaps matches TRBD1 (5 bases). Germline CDR1 and CDR2: WNHNN and SYGVQD (reference sequence). CDR3 length: 13 residues. The V gene lost 0 bases and the J gene lost 8 bases, with 10 bases spanning the gap. The chain's CDR3 is CASSESPGQGYTF. DNA of the CDR3: TGCGCCAGCAGTGAGTCGCCAGGGCAAGGCTACACCTTC.

The chain uses TRBV6-1 and TRBJ1-1, with D possibly TRBD1 on 6 matching bases. V lost 6 bases to trimming and J lost 8 bases, with 16 bases between them. Germline V lookup: CDR1 MNHNS, CDR2 SASEGT. CDR3 length: 13 residues. As DNA, the CDR3 is TGTGCCAGCAGGAGAAAATCCGGGACAGAAGCTTTCTTT. This codes for CASRRKSGTEAFF.

This rearrangement joins TRBV7-3 to TRBJ2-2; D unclear. The V gene's germline CDR1 is SGHTA and CDR2 FQGTGA. V lost 5 bases, J lost 1 base, and 11 bases lay in between. The CDR3 sequence is 15 residues long. The CDR3 loop is CASSPRGLNTGELFF. DNA for the CDR3: TGTGCCAGCAGCCCCCGAGGCCTGAACACCGGGGAGCTGTTTTTT. Based on the CDR3 plus reference TRBV7-3 and TRBJ2-2, the full variable domain is GAGVSQTPSNKVTEKGKYVELRCDPISGHTALYWYRQSLGQGPEFLIYFQGTGAADDSGLPNDRFFAVRPEGSVSTLKIQRTERGDSAVYLCASSPRGLNTGELFFGEGSRLTVL.

V gene TRBV28 combines with J gene TRBJ2-7; tentative D call: TRBD1 (5 bases). The CDR3 is made up of 15 amino acids. V was shortened by 5 bases and J by 3 bases, with 17 bases between the two germline ends. CDR1 and CDR2 from the germline V gene are MDHEN and SYDVKM. The CDR3 region is CASSLLPQGFYEQYF. CDR3 nucleotides: TGTGCCAGCAGTCTCCTCCCCCAGGGATTCTACGAGCAGTACTTC.

The chain combines TRBV28 with TRBJ1-5; D may be TRBD1 (5 bases). The CDR3 sequence is 14 residues long. Germline loops: CDR1 MDHEN, CDR2 SYDVKM. Trimming shortened V by 2 bases and J by 7 bases, and 12 bases separated the two germline ends. The DNA of the CDR3 is TGTGCCAGCAGTTTAAGGGGCGTAAGGCAGCCCCAGCATTTT. Protein product: CASSLRGVRQPQHF.

This clone was seen a few times. The rearrangement joins TRBV28 to TRBJ1-4; no clear D gene. The germline gives CDR1 MDHEN, CDR2 SYDVKM. Trimming stripped 3 bases from V and 5 bases from J, with 10 bases between. This CDR3 has 14 amino acids. The CDR3 reads CASSFGGSNEKLFF. CDR3 DNA: TGTGCCAGCAGTTTCGGAGGTTCGAATGAAAAACTGTTTTTT.

The chain uses TRBV4-1 and TRBJ1-2; tentative D call: TRBD1 (5 bases). From germline, CDR1 is MGHRA and CDR2 YSYEKL. The CDR3 totals 13 residues. Trimming stripped 4 bases from V and 4 bases from J, with 10 bases between. CDR3 DNA: TGCGCCAGCAGCCCTCAGGGCGGCTATGGCTACACCTTC. This encodes CASSPQGGYGYTF.

This clone appeared a few times. The gene calls are TRBV6-1 and TRBJ1-2, with 8 bases that match TRBD1. The J segment lost 3 bases and the V segment lost 6 bases, leaving 9 bases of the junction unmatched. Germline values: CDR1 MNHNS, CDR2 SASEGT. The CDR3 is 15 amino acids. The CDR3 is CASRWTGRADYGYTF. DNA for the CDR3: TGTGCCAGCAGGTGGACAGGGAGGGCCGACTATGGCTACACCTTC.

Only a few counts were recorded for this clone. The genes are TRBV7-2 and TRBJ2-3, with D perhaps matching TRBD2 (5 bases). The CDR3 runs to 15 residues. Trimming pared 0 bases from V and 1 base from J, leaving 8 bases between. Germline CDR1 SGHTA, CDR2 FQGNSA. The CDR3 nucleotides are TGTGCCAGCAGCTTAGCGCGGGCAGGCACAGATACGCAGTATTTT. It codes for CASSLARAGTDTQYF.

The chain uses TRBV19 and TRBJ2-5, with D possibly matching TRBD1 (6 bases). The CDR3 is made up of 13 amino acids. V shed 5 bases and J shed 5 bases, with 12 bases lying between them. Germline V gene data show CDR1 as LNHDA and CDR2 as SQIVND (reference sequence). The CDR3 sequence is CASSATGVETQYF. The CDR3 DNA reads as TGTGCCAGTAGTGCGACAGGTGTGGAGACCCAGTACTTC.

The V and J genes are TRBV5-4 and TRBJ2-1; the match to TRBD2 covers 8 bases. Germline assignment: CDR1 SGHNT and CDR2 YYREEE (reference sequence). CDR3 size: 16 residues. The J segment lost 4 bases and the V segment lost 2 bases, leaving 8 bases of the junction unmatched. The CDR3 is CASSFSSGSEYNEQFF. DNA for the CDR3: TGTGCCAGCAGCTTCAGCAGCGGGAGTGAGTACAATGAGCAGTTCTTC.

The rearrangement uses TRBV6-1 and TRBJ2-7; D perhaps matches TRBD2 (5 bases). Germline V gives CDR1 MNHNS, CDR2 SASEGT. Trimming took off 2 bases at V and 7 bases at J, with 21 bases between the two ends. The CDR3 loop spans 16 amino acids. The CDR3 nucleotides are TGTGCCAGCAGTGAACCCCGGGCGGGCCTTAGAGGTGAGCAGTACTTC. Protein product: CASSEPRAGLRGEQYF.

This chain connects TRBV10-3 to TRBJ2-1; D unclear. Per germline, CDR1 ENHRY and CDR2 SYGVKD. The CDR3 has 14 amino acids. V dropped 5 bases and J dropped 7 bases, with 15 bases sitting between them. CDR3 sequence: CAISRQDGGNEQFF. The CDR3 DNA is TGTGCCATCAGTCGTCAGGATGGTGGGAATGAGCAGTTCTTC.

The chain carries TRBV18 and TRBJ1-5, with unresolved D. The V gene lost 3 bases and the J gene lost 3 bases, with 6 bases spanning the gap. The CDR3 has 13 residues. The germline V gene encodes CDR1 KGHSH and CDR2 LQKENI. The CDR3 nucleotides read TGTGCCAGCTCACCGGTAGACAATCAGCCCCAGCATTTT. Amino acid sequence: CASSPVDNQPQHF.

There are a few counts of this clone. The rearrangement joins TRBV11-2 to TRBJ2-1, with 7 bases identical to TRBD1. CDR1 is SGHAT, CDR2 FQNNGV, per germline. The CDR3 contains 19 residues. The junction had 16 bases not matched to a gene; V was cut back by 2 bases and J by 3 bases. The CDR3 DNA reads as TGTGCCAGCAGCTTACCCCGGAACAGGGGTCCGTGGGGCTACAATGAGCAGTTCTTC. It codes for CASSLPRNRGPWGYNEQFF. Full variable domain (rest looked up from reference TRBV11-2 and TRBJ2-1): EAGVAQSPRYKIIEKRQSVAFWCNPISGHATLYWYQQILGQGPKLLIQFQNNGVVDDSQLPKDRFSAERLKGVDSTLKIQPAKLEDSAVYLCASSLPRNRGPWGYNEQFFGPGTRLTVL.

This rearrangement joins TRBV4-1 to TRBJ2-2; 8 bases are a match to TRBD1. In germline, CDR1 is MGHRA, CDR2 YSYEKL. The CDR3 is made up of 16 amino acids. V was pared by 2 bases and J by 4 bases, with 6 bases of the junction left unmatched. Here the CDR3 DNA reads TGCGCCAGCAGCCAACAGGGGGCCGGGGGCACCGGGGAGCTGTTTTTT. Translated, it gives CASSQQGAGGTGELFF.

The chain combines TRBV27 with TRBJ1-4; D possibly corresponds to TRBD1 (5 bases). With 4 bases removed from V and 1 base from J, the gap between germline ends came to 7 bases. The CDR3 spans 14 residues. Germline V CDR1 and CDR2: MNHEY, SMNVEV (reference sequence). The CDR3 DNA reads as TGTGCCAGCAGTTCGCAGGGAACTAATGAAAAACTGTTTTTT. It codes for CASSSQGTNEKLFF.

J is TRBJ2-2 and V is TRBV19, with D perhaps TRBD1 (5 bases). The V and J ends lost 5 bases and 7 bases respectively, with 14 bases between them. CDR3 size: 14 residues. The germline CDR1 and CDR2 sequences are LNHDA and SQIVND (reference sequence). The CDR3 DNA is TGTGCCAGTAGTGTTCAGGGTATCGGCGGGGAGCTGTTTTTT. Translation: CASSVQGIGGELFF.

This rearrangement joins TRBV5-1 to TRBJ1-2; D uncertain. CDR1 is SGHRS and CDR2 is YFSETQ in the germline V gene. With 4 bases removed from V and 4 bases from J, the gap between germline ends came to 14 bases. The length of the CDR3 is 14 residues. The DNA for the CDR3 is TGCGCCAGCAGCACCTCCCAGAGGGCCTATGGCTACACCTTC. It specifies CASSTSQRAYGYTF. The complete variable domain, with remaining parts taken from reference TRBV5-1 and TRBJ1-2, reads KAGVTQTPRYLIKTRGQQVTLSCSPISGHRSVSWYQQTPGQGLQFLFEYFSETQRNKGNFPGRFSGRQFSNSRSEMNVSTLELGDSALYLCASSTSQRAYGYTFGSGTRLTVV.

J is TRBJ2-3 and V is TRBV10-3, with 11 bases aligning to TRBD2. The length of the CDR3 is 19 residues. The V and J ends lost 6 bases and 2 bases, in that order; junction bases with no gene match: 16. Germline V gives CDR1 ENHRY, CDR2 SYGVKD. The chain's CDR3 is CAIRMGWMATSGITDTQYF. CDR3 coding DNA: TGTGCCATCAGGATGGGGTGGATGGCGACTAGCGGGATCACAGATACGCAGTATTTT.

The rearrangement joins TRBV6-5 to TRBJ1-2, with 7 bases fitting TRBD1. Germline V gene data show CDR1 as MNHEY and CDR2 as SVGAGI. The CDR3 length is 15 residues. V dropped 6 bases and J dropped 0; count of bases not matched to a gene: 7. CDR3 residues: CASRPGTATNYGYTF. CDR3 DNA: TGTGCCAGCAGGCCAGGGACAGCAACTAACTATGGCTACACCTTC.

The genes are TRBV27 and TRBJ2-7, with 7 nucleotides matching TRBD1. Germline values: CDR1 MNHEY, CDR2 SMNVEV (reference sequence). The CDR3 is 13 residues long. Trimming cost V 5 bases and J 4 bases; bases outside gene matches: 5. The CDR3 loop is CASSPQGVYEQYF. As DNA, the CDR3 is TGTGCCAGCAGTCCCCAGGGGGTATACGAGCAGTACTTC.

Concerning this clone: This may stem from a read error, because a much larger clone lies one nucleotide away. This rearrangement joins TRBV5-1 to TRBJ2-7; D call uncertain. V lost 4 bases and J lost 3, with 5 bases in between. The CDR3 spans 11 residues. Germline CDR1 SGHRS, CDR2 YFSETQ. CDR3 DNA: TGCGCCAGCAGCATCGGCTACGAGCAGTACTTC. Its translation: CASSIGYEQYF.

The rearrangement uses TRBV29-1 and TRBJ2-7; 9 positions agree with TRBD1. CDR3 length equals 13 residues. Germline values: CDR1 SQVTM, CDR2 ANQGSEA. Trimming cost V 4 bases and J 5 bases; bases outside gene matches: 6. CDR3 protein: CSVGQGVFNEQYF. CDR3 nucleotides: TGCAGCGTTGGACAGGGGGTTTTTAACGAGCAGTACTTC.

This chain joins TRBV27 and TRBJ2-3, with D tentatively TRBD1 (6 bases). From germline, CDR1 is MNHEY and CDR2 SMNVEV (reference sequence). The CDR3 sequence is 13 residues long. The V end lost 2 bases, the J end lost 10 bases, and 13 bases lay between the germline ends. CDR3 DNA sequence: TGTGCCAGCAGTTTAGGAGACCGGACAGCGCAGTATTTT. This codes for CASSLGDRTAQYF.

The chain joins TRBV18 to TRBJ2-1, with 9 bases fitting TRBD2. CDR1 and CDR2 (germline): KGHSH, LQKENI. The J segment lost 3 bases and the V segment lost 1 base, leaving 1 base of the junction unmatched. The CDR3 runs 15 residues. The CDR3 nucleotides read TGTGCCAGCTCACCACGACTAGCGGACTACAATGAGCAGTTCTTC. Encoded protein: CASSPRLADYNEQFF. The whole variable domain, filled in from reference TRBV18 and TRBJ2-1, reads NAGVMQNPRHLVRRRGQEARLRCSPMKGHSHVYWYRQLPEEGLKFMVYLQKENIIDESGMPKERFSAEFPKEGPSILRIQQVVRGDSAAYFCASSPRLADYNEQFFGPGTRLTVL.

This rearrangement joins TRBV9 to TRBJ1-2; 8 nucleotides align to TRBD1. V shed 0 bases, J shed 6 bases, and the junction held 10 bases outside the gene matches. The CDR3 consists of 16 residues. Germline CDR1 reads SGDLS; CDR2 reads YYNGEE. In DNA, the CDR3 is TGTGCCAGCAGCGTAGGCATAAATGACAGGGGTCATGGCTACACCTTC. Amino acid sequence: CASSVGINDRGHGYTF.